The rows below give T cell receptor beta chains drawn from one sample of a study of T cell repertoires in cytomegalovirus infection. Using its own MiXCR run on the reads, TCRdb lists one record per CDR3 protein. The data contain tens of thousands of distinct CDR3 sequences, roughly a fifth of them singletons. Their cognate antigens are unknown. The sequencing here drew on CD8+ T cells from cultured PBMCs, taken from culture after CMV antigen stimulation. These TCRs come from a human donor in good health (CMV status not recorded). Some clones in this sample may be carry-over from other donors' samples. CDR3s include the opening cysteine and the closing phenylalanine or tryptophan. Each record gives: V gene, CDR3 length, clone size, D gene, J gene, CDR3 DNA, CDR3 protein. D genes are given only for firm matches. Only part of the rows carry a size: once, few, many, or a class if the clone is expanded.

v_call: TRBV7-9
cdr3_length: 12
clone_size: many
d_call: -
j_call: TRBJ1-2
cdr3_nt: TGTGCCAGCAGCTTGGAGCAAGTAGGCTACACCTTC
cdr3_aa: CASSLEQVGYTF

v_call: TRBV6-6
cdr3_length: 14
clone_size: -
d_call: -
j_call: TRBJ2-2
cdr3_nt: TGTGCCAGCAGGGGAACAGGGTGGACCGGGGAGCTGTTTTTT
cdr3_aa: CASRGTGWTGELFF

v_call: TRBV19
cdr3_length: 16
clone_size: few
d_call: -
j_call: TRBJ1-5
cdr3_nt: TGTGCCAGTACCCTAGGGAGGACGTTTAAAGGACAGCCCCAGCATTTT
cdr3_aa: CASTLGRTFKGQPQHF

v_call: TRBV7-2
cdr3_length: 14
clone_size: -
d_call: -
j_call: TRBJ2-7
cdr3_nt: TGTGCCAGCAGCTTAGGGGCAGGCCACTACGAGCAGTACTTC
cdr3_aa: CASSLGAGHYEQYF

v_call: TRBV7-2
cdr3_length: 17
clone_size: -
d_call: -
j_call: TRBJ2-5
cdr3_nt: TGTGCCAGCAGCTTAACCCCTCCGGGATCGACGCAAGAGACCCAGTACTTC
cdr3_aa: CASSLTPPGSTQETQYF

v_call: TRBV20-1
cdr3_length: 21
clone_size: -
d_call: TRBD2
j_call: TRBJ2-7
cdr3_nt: TGCAGTGCTAGGCCCCTCTTTCTCCTAGCGGGAGGCCTCACTCCGACATACGAGCAGTACTTC
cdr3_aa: CSARPLFLLAGGLTPTYEQYF

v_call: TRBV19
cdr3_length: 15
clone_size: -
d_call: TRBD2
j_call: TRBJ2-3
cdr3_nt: TGTGCCAGTAGTACGTCCGGGACTACCTCGGATACGCAGTATTTT
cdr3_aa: CASSTSGTTSDTQYF

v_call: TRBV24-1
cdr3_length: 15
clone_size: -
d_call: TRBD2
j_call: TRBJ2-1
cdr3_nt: TGTGCCACCAGTGCTCTAGCGGGAGAACGAAATGAGCAGTTCTTC
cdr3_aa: CATSALAGERNEQFF

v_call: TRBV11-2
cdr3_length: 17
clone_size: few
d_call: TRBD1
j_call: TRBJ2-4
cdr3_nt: TGTGCCAGCAGCTTAGGTGGCAGGGGGCTGGCCAAAAACATTCAGTACTTC
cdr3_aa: CASSLGGRGLAKNIQYF

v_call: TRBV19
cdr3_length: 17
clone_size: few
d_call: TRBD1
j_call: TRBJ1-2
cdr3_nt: TGTGCCAGTAGTATTGAACGGGGGACAGGGGGCGACTATGGCTACACCTTC
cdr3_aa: CASSIERGTGGDYGYTF

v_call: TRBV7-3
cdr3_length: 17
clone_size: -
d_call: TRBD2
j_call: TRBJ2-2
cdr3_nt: TGTGCCAGCAGCCCCCGTGAGCGGGGGGGGAACACCGGGGAGCTGTTTTTT
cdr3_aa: CASSPRERGGNTGELFF

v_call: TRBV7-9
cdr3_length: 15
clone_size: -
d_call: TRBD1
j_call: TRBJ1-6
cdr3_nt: TGTGCCAGCAGCTCCCCCGGGACAGGGGGATCACCCCTCCACTTT
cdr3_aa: CASSSPGTGGSPLHF

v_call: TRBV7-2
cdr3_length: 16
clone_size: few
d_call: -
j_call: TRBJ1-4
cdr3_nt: TGTGCCAGCAGCTTAGAGTCTGGGGCCGGTAATGAAAAACTGTTTTTT
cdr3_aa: CASSLESGAGNEKLFF

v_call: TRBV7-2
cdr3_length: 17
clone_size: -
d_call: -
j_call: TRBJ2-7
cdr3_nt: TGTGCCAGCAGCTTACCCCCACCGTCGGGGTCTACCTACGAGCAGTACTTC
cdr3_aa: CASSLPPPSGSTYEQYF

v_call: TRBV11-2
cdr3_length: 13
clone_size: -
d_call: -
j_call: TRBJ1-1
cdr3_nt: TGTGCCAGCAGCTTAAGACAGAACACTGAAGCTTTCTTT
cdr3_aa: CASSLRQNTEAFF

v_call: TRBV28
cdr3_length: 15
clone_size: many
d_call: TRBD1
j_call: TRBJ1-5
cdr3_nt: TGTGCCAGCAGTTTATTACAGGGGGGAAATCAGCCCCAGCATTTT
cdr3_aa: CASSLLQGGNQPQHF

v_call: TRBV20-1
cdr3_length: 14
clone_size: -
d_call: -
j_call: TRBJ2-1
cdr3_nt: TGCAGTGCGCGAGACTTCTACTCCTACAATGAGCAGTTCTTC
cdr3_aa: CSARDFYSYNEQFF

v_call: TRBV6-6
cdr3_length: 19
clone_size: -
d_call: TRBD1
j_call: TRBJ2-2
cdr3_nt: TGTGCCAGCAGTTCCTCTACGCTCTCCGGGACAGGGAACACCGGGGAGCTGTTTTTT
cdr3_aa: CASSSSTLSGTGNTGELFF

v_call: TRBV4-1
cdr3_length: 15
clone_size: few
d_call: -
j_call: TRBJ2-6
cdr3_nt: TGCGCCAGCAGCCTTGACAGGTCTGGGGCCAACGTCCTGACTTTC
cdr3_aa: CASSLDRSGANVLTF

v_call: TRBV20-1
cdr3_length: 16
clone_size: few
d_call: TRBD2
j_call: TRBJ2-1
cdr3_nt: TGCAGTGCCCCAGGGGCTAGCGGGAGCTCCTACAATGAGCAGTTCTTC
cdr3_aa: CSAPGASGSSYNEQFF

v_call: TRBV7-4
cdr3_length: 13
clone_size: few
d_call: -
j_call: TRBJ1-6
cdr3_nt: TGTGCCAGCAGCTTATTAAGGGGTTCACCCCTCCACTTT
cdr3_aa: CASSLLRGSPLHF

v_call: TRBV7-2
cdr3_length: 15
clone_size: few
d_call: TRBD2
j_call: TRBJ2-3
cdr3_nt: TGTGCCAGCAGCCCGGGACTAGCGGGGTCAGATACGCAGTATTTT
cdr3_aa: CASSPGLAGSDTQYF

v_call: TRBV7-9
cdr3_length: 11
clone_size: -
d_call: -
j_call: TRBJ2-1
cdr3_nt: TGTGCCAGCAGCTGGGACCCGGAGCAGTTCTTC
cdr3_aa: CASSWDPEQFF

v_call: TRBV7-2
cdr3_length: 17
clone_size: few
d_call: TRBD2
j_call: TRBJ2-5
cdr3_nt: TGTGCCAGCAGCTTAGCGCTGGGTCTAGCGGCTGCAGAGACCCAGTACTTC
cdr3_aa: CASSLALGLAAAETQYF

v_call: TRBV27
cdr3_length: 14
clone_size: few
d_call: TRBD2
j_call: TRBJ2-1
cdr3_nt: TGTGCCAGCACCCGTGGGGGGGGGTACAATGAGCAGTTCTTC
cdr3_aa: CASTRGGGYNEQFF

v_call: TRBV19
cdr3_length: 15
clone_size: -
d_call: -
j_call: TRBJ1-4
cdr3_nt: TGTGCCAGTAGTATAGGCGGGGGGATTAATGAAAAACTGTTTTTT
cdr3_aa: CASSIGGGINEKLFF

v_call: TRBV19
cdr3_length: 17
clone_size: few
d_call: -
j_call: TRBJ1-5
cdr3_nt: TGTGCCAGTAGTCTGACAAGGGGAACCTATAGCAATCAGCCCCAGCATTTT
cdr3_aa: CASSLTRGTYSNQPQHF

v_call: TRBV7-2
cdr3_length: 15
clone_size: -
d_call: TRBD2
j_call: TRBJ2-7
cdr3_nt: TGTGCCAGCAGGTTAAATAGCGGGGGATCCTACGAGCAGTACTTC
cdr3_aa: CASRLNSGGSYEQYF

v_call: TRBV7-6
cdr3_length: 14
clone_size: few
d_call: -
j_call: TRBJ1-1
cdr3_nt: TGTGCCAGCAGCTTGGGAGACCAAAACACTGAAGCTTTCTTT
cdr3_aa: CASSLGDQNTEAFF

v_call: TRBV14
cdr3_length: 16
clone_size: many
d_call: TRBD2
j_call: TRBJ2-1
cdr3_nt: TGTGCCAGCAGCCAGGTAGCGGGGGCTCGGACTGTTGAGCAGTTCTTC
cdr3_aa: CASSQVAGARTVEQFF

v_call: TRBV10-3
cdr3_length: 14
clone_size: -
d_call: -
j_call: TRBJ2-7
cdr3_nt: TGTGCCATCAGTGAGGGGAGGGGGTTCTACGAGCAGTACTTC
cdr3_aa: CAISEGRGFYEQYF